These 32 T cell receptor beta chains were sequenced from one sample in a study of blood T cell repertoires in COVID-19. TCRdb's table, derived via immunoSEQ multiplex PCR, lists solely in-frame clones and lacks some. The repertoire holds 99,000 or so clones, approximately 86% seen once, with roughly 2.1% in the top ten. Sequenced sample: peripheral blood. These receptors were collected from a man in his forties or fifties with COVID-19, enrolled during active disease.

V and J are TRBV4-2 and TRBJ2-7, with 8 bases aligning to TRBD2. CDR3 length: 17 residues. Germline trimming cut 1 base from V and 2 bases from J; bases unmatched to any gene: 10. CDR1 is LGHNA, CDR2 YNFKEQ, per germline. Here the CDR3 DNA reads TGTGCCAGCAGCCAAGGATACCGGGGGGGCGGGGCCTACGAGCAGTACTTC. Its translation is CASSQGYRGGGAYEQYF.

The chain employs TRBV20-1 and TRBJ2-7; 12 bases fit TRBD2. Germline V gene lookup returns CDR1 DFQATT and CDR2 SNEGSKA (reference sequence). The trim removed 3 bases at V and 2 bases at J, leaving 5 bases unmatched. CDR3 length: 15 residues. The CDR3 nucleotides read TGCAGTGCTAGTAAACTAGCGGGGGGTGCCTACGAGCAGTACTTC. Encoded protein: CSASKLAGGAYEQYF.

CDR3: CASRDGSGNTEAFF. In DNA form, the CDR3 reads TGTGCCAGCAGGGATGGGTCGGGAAACACTGAAGCTTTCTTT. The gene calls are TRBV6-4 and TRBJ1-1; D gene uncertain. CDR1 and CDR2 (germline): MRHNA, SNTAGT. V lost 6 bases and J 2 bases, leaving 13 bases between the germline ends. This CDR3 region has 14 residues.

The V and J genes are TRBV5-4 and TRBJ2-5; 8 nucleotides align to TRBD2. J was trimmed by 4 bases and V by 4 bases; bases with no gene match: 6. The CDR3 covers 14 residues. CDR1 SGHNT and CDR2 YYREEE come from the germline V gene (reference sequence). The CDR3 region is CASSPGLAPETQYF. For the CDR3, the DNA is TGTGCCAGCAGCCCAGGACTAGCCCCAGAGACCCAGTACTTC.

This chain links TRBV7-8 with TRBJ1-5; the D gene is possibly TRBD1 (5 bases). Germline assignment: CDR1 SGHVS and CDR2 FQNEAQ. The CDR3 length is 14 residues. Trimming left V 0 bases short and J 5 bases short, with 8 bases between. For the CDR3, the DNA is TGTGCCAGCAGCTTAGCGGCAGGGCATCAGCCCCAGCATTTT. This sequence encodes CASSLAAGHQPQHF.

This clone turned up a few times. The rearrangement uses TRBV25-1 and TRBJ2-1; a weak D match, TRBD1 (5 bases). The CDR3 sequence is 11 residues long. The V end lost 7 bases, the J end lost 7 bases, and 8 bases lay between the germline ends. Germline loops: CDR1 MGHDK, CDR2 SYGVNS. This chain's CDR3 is CASIQGNEQFF. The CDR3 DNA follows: TGTGCCAGCATCCAGGGTAATGAGCAGTTCTTC. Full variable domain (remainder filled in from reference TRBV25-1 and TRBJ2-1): EADIYQTPRYLVIGTGKKITLECSQTMGHDKMYWYQQDPGMELHLIHYSYGVNSTEKGDLSSESTVSRIRTEHFPLTLESARPSHTSQYLCASIQGNEQFFGPGTRLTVL.

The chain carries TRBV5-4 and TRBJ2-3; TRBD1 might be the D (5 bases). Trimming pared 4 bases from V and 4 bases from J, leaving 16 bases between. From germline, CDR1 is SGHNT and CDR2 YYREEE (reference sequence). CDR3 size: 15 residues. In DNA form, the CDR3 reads TGTGCCAGCAGCCCTAACTGGGGCTACCCAGATACGCAGTATTTT. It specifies CASSPNWGYPDTQYF. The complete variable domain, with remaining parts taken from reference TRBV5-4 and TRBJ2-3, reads ETGVTQSPTHLIKTRGQQVTLRCSSQSGHNTVSWYQQALGQGPQFIFQYYREEENGRGNFPPRFSGLQFPNYSSELNVNALELDDSALYLCASSPNWGYPDTQYFGPGTRLTVL.

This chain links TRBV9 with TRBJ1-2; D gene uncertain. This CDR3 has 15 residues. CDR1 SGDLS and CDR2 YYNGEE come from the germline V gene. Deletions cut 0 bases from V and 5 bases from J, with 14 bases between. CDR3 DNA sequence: TGTGCCAGCAGCGTAGGGGAAGGGAGTAGGTATGGCTACACCTTC. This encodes CASSVGEGSRYGYTF.

DNA for the CDR3: TGTGCCAGCAGCCAAGATGCGGGGGGCCTTCGCGATGAGCAGTTCTTC. Amino acid sequence: CASSQDAGGLRDEQFF. The V and J genes are TRBV4-2 and TRBJ2-1; 8 nucleotides align to TRBD2. The CDR3 runs 16 residues. Per germline, CDR1 LGHNA and CDR2 YNFKEQ. V shed 0 bases and J 8 bases; nucleotides not matched to a gene: 9.

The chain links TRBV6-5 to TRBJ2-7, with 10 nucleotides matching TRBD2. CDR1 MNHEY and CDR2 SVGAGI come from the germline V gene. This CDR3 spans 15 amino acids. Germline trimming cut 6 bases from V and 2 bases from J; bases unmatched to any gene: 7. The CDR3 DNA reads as TGTGCCAGCAGCCCCTCTAGCGGGGGCCCCTACGAGCAGTACTTC. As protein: CASSPSSGGPYEQYF.

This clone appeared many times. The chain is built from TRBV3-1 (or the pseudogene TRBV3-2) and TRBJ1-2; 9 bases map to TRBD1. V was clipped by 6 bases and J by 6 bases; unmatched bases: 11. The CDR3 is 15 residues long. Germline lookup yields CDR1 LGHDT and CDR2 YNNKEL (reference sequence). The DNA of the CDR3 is TGTGCCAGCAGACCCCGCGGACAGGGGACGGATGGCTACACCTTC. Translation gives CASRPRGQGTDGYTF.

CDR3 DNA: TGTGCCAGCAGACCCAGGGTGACCACTGAAGCTTTCTTT. Its protein is CASRPRVTTEAFF. This sequence joins TRBV7-9 and TRBJ1-1, with D possibly TRBD1 on 5 matching bases. Trimming removed 6 bases at V and 4 bases at J, with 12 bases between. The CDR3 is 13 residues long. Germline values: CDR1 SEHNR, CDR2 FQNEAQ (reference sequence).

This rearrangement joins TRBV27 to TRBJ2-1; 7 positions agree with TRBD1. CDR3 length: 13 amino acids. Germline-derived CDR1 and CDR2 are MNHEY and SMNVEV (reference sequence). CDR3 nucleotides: TGTTCGAGGCCGGGACAGATTTACAATGAGCAGTTCTTC. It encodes CSRPGQIYNEQFF.

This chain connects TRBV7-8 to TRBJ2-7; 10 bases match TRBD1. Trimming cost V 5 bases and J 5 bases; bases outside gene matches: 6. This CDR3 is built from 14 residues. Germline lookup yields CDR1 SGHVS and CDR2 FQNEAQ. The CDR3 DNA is TGTGCCAGCAGCGGGCGGGACAGGGGTGACGAGCAGTACTTC. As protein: CASSGRDRGDEQYF.

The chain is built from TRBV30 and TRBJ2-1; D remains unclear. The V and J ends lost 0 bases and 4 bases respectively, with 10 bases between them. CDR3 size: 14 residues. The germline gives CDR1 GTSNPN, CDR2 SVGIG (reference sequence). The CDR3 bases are TGTGCCTGGAGTGTAACCGGGTCTTACAATGAGCAGTTCTTC. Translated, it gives CAWSVTGSYNEQFF.

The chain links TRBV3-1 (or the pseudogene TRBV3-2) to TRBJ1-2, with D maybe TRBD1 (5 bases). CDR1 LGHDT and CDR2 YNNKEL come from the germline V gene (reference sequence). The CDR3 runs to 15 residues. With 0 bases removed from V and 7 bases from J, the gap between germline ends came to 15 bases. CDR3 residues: CASSQDWAGRSGYTF. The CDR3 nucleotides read TGTGCCAGCAGCCAAGATTGGGCAGGGCGCTCTGGCTACACCTTC.

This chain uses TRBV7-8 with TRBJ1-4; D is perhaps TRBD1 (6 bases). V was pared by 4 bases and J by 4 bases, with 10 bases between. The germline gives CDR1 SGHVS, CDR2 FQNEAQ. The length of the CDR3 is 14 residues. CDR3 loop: CASSSTGFNEKLFF. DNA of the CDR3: TGTGCCAGCAGCTCGACAGGTTTTAATGAAAAACTGTTTTTT.

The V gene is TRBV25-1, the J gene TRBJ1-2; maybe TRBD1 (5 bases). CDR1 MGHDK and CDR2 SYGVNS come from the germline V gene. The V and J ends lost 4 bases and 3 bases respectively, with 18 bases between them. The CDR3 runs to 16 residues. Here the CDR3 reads CASSVGIGGDYYGYTF. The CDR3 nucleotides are TGTGCCAGCAGTGTGGGAATAGGTGGGGACTACTATGGCTACACCTTC.

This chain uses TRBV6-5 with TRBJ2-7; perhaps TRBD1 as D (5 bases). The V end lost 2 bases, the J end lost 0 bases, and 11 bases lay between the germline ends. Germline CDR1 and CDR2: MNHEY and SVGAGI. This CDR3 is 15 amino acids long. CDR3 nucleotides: TGTGCCAGCAGTTACCAGGGCGAAATCTCCTACGAGCAGTACTTC. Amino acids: CASSYQGEISYEQYF.

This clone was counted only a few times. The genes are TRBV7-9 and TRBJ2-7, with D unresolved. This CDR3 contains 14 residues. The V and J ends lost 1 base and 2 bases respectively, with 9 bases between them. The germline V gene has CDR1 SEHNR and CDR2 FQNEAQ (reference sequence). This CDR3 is CASSLGMEPYEQYF. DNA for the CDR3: TGTGCCAGCAGCTTAGGGATGGAGCCCTACGAGCAGTACTTC. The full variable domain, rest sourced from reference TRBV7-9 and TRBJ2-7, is DTGVSQNPRHKITKRGQNVTFRCDPISEHNRLYWYRQTLGQGPEFLTYFQNEAQLEKSRLLSDRFSAERPKGSFSTLEIQRTEQGDSAMYLCASSLGMEPYEQYFGPGTRLTVT.

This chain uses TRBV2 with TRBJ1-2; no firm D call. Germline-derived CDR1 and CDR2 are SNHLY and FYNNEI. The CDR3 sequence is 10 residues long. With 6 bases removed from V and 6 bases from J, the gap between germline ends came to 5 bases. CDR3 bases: TGTGCCAGCAGGACTCATGGCTACACCTTC. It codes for CASRTHGYTF.

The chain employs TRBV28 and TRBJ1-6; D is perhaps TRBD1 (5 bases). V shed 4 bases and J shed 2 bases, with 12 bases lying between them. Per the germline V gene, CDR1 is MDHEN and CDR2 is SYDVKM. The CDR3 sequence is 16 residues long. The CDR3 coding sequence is TGTGCCAGCAGTTCGCCGGAGGGGACCTATAATTCACCCCTCCACTTT. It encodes CASSSPEGTYNSPLHF.

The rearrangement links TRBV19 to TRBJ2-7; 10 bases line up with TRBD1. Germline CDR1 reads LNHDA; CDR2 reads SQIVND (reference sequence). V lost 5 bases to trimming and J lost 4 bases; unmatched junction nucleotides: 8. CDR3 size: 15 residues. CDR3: CASSPGTGVIYEQYF. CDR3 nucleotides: TGTGCCAGTAGTCCCGGGACAGGGGTTATTTACGAGCAGTACTTC.

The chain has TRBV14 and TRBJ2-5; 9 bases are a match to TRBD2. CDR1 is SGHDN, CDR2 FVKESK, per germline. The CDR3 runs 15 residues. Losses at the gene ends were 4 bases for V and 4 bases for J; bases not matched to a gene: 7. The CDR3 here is CASSLGTSKRETQYF. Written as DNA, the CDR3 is TGTGCCAGCAGCCTCGGGACTAGCAAGCGAGAGACCCAGTACTTC.

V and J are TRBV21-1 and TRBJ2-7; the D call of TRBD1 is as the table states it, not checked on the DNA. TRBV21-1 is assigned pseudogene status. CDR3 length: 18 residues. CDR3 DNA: TGTGCCAGCAGCAAAGACCAAGCGACAGGGGGAACAACCTACGAGCAGTACTTC. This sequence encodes CASSKDQATGGTTYEQYF.

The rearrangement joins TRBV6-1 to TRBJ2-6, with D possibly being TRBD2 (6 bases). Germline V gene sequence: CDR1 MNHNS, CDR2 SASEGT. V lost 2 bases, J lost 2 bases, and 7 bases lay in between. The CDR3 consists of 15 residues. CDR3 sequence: CASSERGAGANVLTF. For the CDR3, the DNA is TGTGCCAGCAGTGAACGCGGGGCTGGGGCCAACGTCCTGACTTTC.

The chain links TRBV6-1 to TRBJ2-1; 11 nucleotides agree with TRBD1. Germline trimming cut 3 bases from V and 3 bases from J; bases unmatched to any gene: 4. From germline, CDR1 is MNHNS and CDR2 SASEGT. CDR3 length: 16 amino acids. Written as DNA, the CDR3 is TGTGCCAGCAGTGATCGGACAGGGGGCTACTACAATGAGCAGTTCTTC. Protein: CASSDRTGGYYNEQFF.

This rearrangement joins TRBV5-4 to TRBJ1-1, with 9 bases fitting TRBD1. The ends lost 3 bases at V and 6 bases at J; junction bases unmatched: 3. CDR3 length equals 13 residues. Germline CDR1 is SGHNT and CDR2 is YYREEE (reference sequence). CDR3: CASSWGQGAEAFF. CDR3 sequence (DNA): TGTGCCAGCAGCTGGGGACAGGGTGCTGAAGCTTTCTTT. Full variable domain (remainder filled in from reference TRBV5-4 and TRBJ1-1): ETGVTQSPTHLIKTRGQQVTLRCSSQSGHNTVSWYQQALGQGPQFIFQYYREEENGRGNFPPRFSGLQFPNYSSELNVNALELDDSALYLCASSWGQGAEAFFGQGTRLTVV.

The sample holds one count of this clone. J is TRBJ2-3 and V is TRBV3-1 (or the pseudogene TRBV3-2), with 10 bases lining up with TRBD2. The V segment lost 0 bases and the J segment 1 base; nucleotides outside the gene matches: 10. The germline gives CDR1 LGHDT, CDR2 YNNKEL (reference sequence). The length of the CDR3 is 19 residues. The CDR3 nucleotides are TGTGCCAGCAGCCAAGAGGGGGCCGTAGCGGGGGGACGCACAGATACGCAGTATTTT. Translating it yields CASSQEGAVAGGRTDTQYF.

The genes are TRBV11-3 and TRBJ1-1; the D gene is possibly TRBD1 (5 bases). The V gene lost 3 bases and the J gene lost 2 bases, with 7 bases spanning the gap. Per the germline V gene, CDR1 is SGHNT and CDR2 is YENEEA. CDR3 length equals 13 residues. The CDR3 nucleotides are TGTGCCAGCAGCTTGCAGGGTAACACTGAAGCTTTCTTT. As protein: CASSLQGNTEAFF.

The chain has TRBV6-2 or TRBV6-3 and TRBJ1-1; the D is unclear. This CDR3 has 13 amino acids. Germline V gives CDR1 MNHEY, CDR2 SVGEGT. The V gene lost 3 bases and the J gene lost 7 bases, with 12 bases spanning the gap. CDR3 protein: CASSYPGMIEAFF. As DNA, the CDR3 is TGTGCCAGCAGTTATCCGGGGATGATTGAAGCTTTCTTT.

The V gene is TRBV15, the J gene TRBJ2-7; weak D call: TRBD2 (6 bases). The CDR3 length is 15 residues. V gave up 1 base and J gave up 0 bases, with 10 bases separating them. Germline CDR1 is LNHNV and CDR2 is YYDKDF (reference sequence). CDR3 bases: TGTGCCACCAGCAGAGGGGGACTGAGCTCCTACGAGCAGTACTTC. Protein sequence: CATSRGGLSSYEQYF.